This T cell receptor (beta chain) is drawn from a study of graft-versus-host responses after intestinal transplantation. The starting material, graft tissue, was processed to release intraepithelial and lamina propria lymphocytes. Using immunoSEQ multiplex PCR, the repertoire was profiled, and TCRdb retains in-frame clones only, with some absent. This sample has nearly 15,000 clones; 59% occur once, and the top ten carry roughly 13%. This clone was picked up a small number of times. Germline CDR1 is SGHRS and CDR2 is YFSETQ. CDR3 length: 16 residues. The trim removed 3 bases at V and 4 bases at J, leaving 7 bases unmatched.

The clonotype comes from a human patient who received an intestinal transplant, so some T cells may come from the graft donor. The chain uses TRBV5-1 and TRBJ2-1, with 10 positions matching TRBD2. The sample consisted of ileum tissue, taken 524 days after transplant. DNA of the CDR3: TGCGCCAGCAGCTGGAGCGGGGGGGCCTTATACAATGAGCAGTTCTTC. Translating it yields CASSWSGGALYNEQFF.